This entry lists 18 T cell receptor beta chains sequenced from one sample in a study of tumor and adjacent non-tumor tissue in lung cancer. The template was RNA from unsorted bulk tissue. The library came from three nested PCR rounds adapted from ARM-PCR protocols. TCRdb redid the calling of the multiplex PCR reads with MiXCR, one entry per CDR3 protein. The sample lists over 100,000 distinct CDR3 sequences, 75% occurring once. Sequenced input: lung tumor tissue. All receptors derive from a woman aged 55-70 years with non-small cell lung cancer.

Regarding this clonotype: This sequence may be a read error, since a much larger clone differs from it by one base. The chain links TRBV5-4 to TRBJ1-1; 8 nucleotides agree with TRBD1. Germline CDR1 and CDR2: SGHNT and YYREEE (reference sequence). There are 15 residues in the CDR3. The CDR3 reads CASSLGQGMNIEAFF. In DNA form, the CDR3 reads TGTGCCAGCAGCTTGGGACAGGGGATGAACATTGAAGCTTTCTTT.

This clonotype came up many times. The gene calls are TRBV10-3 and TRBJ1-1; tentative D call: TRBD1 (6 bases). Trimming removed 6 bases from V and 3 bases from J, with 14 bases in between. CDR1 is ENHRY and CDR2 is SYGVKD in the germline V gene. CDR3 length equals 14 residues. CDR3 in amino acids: CAIRRGGSDTEAFF. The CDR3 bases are TGTGCCATCAGGAGGGGGGGCTCAGACACTGAAGCTTTCTTT.

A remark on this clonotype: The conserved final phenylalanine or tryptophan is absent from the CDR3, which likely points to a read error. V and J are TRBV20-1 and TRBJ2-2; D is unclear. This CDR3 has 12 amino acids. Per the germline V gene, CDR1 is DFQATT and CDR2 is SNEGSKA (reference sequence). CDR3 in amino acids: CSARSNTGELFL. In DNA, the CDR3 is TGCAGTGCTAGATCGAACACTGGGGAACTGTTTCTT.

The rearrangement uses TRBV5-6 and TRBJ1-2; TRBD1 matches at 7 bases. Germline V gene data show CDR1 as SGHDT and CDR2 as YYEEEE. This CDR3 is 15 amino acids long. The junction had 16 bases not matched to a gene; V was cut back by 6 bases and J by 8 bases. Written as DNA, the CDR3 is TGTGCCAGCACCGTAATATTCGAGAGGGGGCAGGGCTACACCTTC. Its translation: CASTVIFERGQGYTF.

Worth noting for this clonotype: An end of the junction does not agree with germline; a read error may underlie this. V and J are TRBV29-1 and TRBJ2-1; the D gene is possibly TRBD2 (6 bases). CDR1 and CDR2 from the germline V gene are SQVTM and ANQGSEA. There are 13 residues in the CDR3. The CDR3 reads CSVGHLALDDQFF. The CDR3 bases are TGCAGCGTTGGTCATCTAGCGCTTGATGACCAGTTCTTC.

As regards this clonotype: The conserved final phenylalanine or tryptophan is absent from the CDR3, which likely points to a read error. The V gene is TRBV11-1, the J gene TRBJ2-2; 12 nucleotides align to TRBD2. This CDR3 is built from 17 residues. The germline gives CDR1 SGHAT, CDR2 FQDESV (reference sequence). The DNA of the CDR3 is TGTGCCAGCGGCCCGCGACTAGCGGGAGAATCCACCGAGGAGCTGTTTTAT. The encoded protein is CASGPRLAGESTEELFY.

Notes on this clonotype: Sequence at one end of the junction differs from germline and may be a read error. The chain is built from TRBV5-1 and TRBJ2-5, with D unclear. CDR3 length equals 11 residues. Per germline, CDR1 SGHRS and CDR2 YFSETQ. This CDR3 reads CANSLEETQYF. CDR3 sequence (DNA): TGCGCCAACAGCCTGGAAGAGACCCAGTACTTC.

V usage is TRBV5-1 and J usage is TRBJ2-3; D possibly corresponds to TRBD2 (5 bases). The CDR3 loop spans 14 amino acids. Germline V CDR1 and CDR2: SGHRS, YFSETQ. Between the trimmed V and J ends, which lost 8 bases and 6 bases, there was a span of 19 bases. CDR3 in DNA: TGCGCCAGTGCGGGTCAGCGCTCCGCGGATACGCAGTATTTT. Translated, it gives CASAGQRSADTQYF.

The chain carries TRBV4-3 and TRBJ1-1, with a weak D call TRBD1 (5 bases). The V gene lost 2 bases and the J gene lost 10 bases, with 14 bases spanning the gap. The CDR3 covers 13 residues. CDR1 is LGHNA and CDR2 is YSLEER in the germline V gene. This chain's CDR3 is CASSQRRGAGAFF. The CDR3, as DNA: TGCGCCAGCAGCCAACGTAGGGGCGCTGGAGCTTTCTTT.

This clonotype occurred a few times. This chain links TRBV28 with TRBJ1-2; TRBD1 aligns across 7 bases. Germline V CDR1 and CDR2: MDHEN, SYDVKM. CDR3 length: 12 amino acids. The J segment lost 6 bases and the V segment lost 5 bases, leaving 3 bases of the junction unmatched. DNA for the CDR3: TGTGCCAGCAGTGGGACAGTTGATGGCTACACCTTC. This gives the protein CASSGTVDGYTF.

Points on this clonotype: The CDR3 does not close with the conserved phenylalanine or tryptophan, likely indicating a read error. The CDR3 is CANSVREGTDTQYI. The CDR3 DNA is TGTGCCAATAGTGTACGGGAGGGCACAGATACGCAGTATATT. The V and J genes are TRBV6-1 and TRBJ2-3; 7 bases map to TRBD2. Trimming took 10 bases from V and 1 from J; bases not matched to a gene: 8. CDR1 and CDR2 from the germline V gene are MNHNS and SASEGT. The CDR3 has 14 amino acids.

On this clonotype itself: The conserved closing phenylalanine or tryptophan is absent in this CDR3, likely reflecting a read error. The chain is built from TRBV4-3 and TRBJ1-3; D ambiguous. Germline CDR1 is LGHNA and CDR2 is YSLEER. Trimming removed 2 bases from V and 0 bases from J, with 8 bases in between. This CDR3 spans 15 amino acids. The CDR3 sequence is CASSQTLTSGNTIYL. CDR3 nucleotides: TGCGCCAGCAGCCAAACGTTAACCTCTGGAAACACCATATATTTG.

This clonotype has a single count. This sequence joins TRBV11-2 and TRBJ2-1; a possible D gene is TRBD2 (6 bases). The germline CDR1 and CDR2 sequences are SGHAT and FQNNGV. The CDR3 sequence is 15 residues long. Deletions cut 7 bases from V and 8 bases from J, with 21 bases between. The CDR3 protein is CASNWGVATDHEQFF. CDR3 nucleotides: TGTGCCAGCAACTGGGGGGTGGCGACAGACCATGAGCAGTTCTTC.

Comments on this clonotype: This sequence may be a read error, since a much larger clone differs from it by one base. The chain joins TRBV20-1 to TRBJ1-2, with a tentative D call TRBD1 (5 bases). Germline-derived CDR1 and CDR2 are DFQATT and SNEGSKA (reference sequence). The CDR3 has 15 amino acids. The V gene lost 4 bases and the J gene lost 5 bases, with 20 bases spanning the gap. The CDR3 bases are TGCAGTGCTACAAGCTTGACAGAGGGCAAGTATGGCTACACCTTC. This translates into CSATSLTEGKYGYTF.

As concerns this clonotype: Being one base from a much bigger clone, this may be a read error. The CDR3 sequence: CASKRGSADTQYF. In DNA, the CDR3 is TGTGCCAGCAAAAGGGGGAGCGCAGATACGCAGTATTTT. The gene calls are TRBV5-6 and TRBJ2-3; D perhaps matches TRBD1 (6 bases). The germline gives CDR1 SGHDT, CDR2 YYEEEE. The CDR3 has 13 amino acids. Between the trimmed V and J ends, which lost 6 bases and 4 bases, there was a span of 12 bases.

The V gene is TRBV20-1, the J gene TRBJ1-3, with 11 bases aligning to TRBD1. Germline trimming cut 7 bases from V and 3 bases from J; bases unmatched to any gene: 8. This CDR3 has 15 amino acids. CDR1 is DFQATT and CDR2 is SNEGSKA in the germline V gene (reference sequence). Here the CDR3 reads CSDRGQGDDGNTIYF. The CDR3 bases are TGCAGTGATAGGGGACAGGGGGACGATGGAAACACCATATATTTT.

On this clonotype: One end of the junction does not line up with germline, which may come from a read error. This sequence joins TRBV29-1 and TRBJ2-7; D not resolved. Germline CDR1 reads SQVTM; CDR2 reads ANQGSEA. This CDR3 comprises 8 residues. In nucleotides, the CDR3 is TGCAGCGATGTGGACGGAGAGTTT. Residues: CSDVDGEF.

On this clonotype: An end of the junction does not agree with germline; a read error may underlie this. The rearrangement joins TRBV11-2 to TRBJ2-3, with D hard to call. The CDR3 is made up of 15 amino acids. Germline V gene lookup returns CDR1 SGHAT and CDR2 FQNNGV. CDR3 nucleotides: TGTGCCAGCAACTTAGATCCCCGAGGTGGGAATACGCAGTATTTT. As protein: CASNLDPRGGNTQYF.